The rows below give T cell receptor beta chains drawn from one sample of a study of CD8 T cells in Susac syndrome. Using its own MiXCR run on the immunoSEQ multiplex PCR reads, TCRdb lists one record per CDR3 protein. Of some 190,000 distinct CDR3 sequences listed, 93% are singletons. What was sequenced was CD4+ T cells from PBMCs. These receptors originate from a human donor in good health. Both conserved end residues are part of each CDR3. Each record gives: CDR3 length, clone size, V gene, D gene, J gene, CDR3 DNA, CDR3 protein. The D gene is left open where the match is weak. For some rows the clone size is stated as once, few or many, or as a class when expanded; others skip it.

12	-	TRBV29-1	-	TRBJ1-1	TGCAGCGCCGCCGGAGCAGGGCCTGAAGCTTTCTTT	CSAAGAGPEAFF
18	-	TRBV9	TRBD2	TRBJ2-2	TGTGCCAGCACCCCCGGGTCTAGCGGGGGGTACCGAACCGGGGAGCTGTTTTTT	CASTPGSSGGYRTGELFF
14	-	TRBV28	-	TRBJ1-5	TGTGCCAGCAGTTTCGGGCAGAGCAATCAGCCCCAGCATTTT	CASSFGQSNQPQHF
19	-	TRBV7-8	TRBD2	TRBJ2-3	TGTGCCAGCAGCCGAGATTCGAGACTAGCGGGGGCCGCCACAGATACGCAGTATTTT	CASSRDSRLAGAATDTQYF
17	-	TRBV14	-	TRBJ1-6	TGTGCCAGCAGCCCGACCCCGGGACTGAGGGGTTATTCACCCCTCCACTTT	CASSPTPGLRGYSPLHF
14	-	TRBV24-1	TRBD2	TRBJ2-6	TGTGCCACCCAAGCGGGGGGTGGGGCCAACGTCCTGACTTTC	CATQAGGGANVLTF
15	-	TRBV6-5	TRBD1	TRBJ2-5	TGTGCCAGCAGTCCCGGGACAGGGGGCCGGGAGACCCAGTACTTC	CASSPGTGGRETQYF
14	-	TRBV29-1	-	TRBJ2-1	TGCAGCGCTCAGGGTTTTGGGTCCTACAATGAGCAGTTCTTC	CSAQGFGSYNEQFF
14	-	TRBV5-4	TRBD1	TRBJ2-3	TGTGCCAGCAGCTTATTACAGGGGCAAGATACGCAGTATTTT	CASSLLQGQDTQYF
14	-	TRBV3-1	-	TRBJ1-6	TGTGCCAGCAGGTCGACAAGGGGGAATTCACCCCTCCACTTT	CASRSTRGNSPLHF
12	-	TRBV2	-	TRBJ1-1	TGTGCCGCGACGCGGGAGAACACTGAAGCTTTCTTT	CAATRENTEAFF
14	once	TRBV5-1	TRBD1	TRBJ1-6	TGCGCCAGCAGCACGGGACAGCTTAATTCACCCCTCCACTTT	CASSTGQLNSPLHF
13	once	TRBV29-1	-	TRBJ2-3	TGCAGCGCCGACGGTGGCGCACGGGATACGCAGTATTTT	CSADGGARDTQYF
12	-	TRBV7-9	-	TRBJ2-5	TGTGCCAGCAGCCCTCGGATGGAGACCCAGTACTTC	CASSPRMETQYF
14	-	TRBV18	-	TRBJ2-1	TGTGCCAGCTCACGAATAAAGGGGGACGATGAGCAGTTCTTC	CASSRIKGDDEQFF
13	-	TRBV3-1	-	TRBJ1-1	TGTGCCAGCAGCCAGACTAGGGGTACTGAAGCTTTCTTT	CASSQTRGTEAFF
13	-	TRBV19	-	TRBJ2-5	TGTGCCAGTAGTATCCAACTCCAAGAGACCCAGTACTTC	CASSIQLQETQYF
14	-	TRBV5-1	TRBD1	TRBJ1-2	TGCGCCAGCAGCTCCCGGGACAGGACCTATGGCTACACCTTC	CASSSRDRTYGYTF
13	once	TRBV6-2/TRBV6-3	-	TRBJ2-6	TGTGCCAGCAGTTGGAGAGGGGCCAACGTCCTGACTTTC	CASSWRGANVLTF
17	-	TRBV5-6	TRBD1	TRBJ1-1	TGTGCCAGCAGCCTACCGACAGGGAAGAACGGGAACACTGAAGCTTTCTTT	CASSLPTGKNGNTEAFF
18	-	TRBV25-1	TRBD1	TRBJ2-3	TGTGCCAGCAGTTATACCCTCGGGACAGGGGGTGAATTAGATACGCAGTATTTT	CASSYTLGTGGELDTQYF
16	once	TRBV6-5	TRBD1	TRBJ2-4	TGTGCCAGCAGTTACTCTTGGGACAGGGGCGACAACATTCAGTACTTC	CASSYSWDRGDNIQYF
16	-	TRBV5-1	TRBD1	TRBJ2-1	TGCGCCAGCAGCTTGGCCGGGCAGGGGGCAGGCAATGAGCAGTTCTTC	CASSLAGQGAGNEQFF
15	-	TRBV12-3/TRBV12-4	TRBD1	TRBJ2-1	TGTGCCAGCAGATACGACAGGGGGACCTACAATGAGCAGTTCTTC	CASRYDRGTYNEQFF
16	-	TRBV6-1	TRBD2	TRBJ2-1	TGTGCCAGCAGCATAAGCGGGGGTGACTCCTACAATGAGCAGTTCTTC	CASSISGGDSYNEQFF
15	-	TRBV12-3/TRBV12-4	-	TRBJ2-5	TGTGCCAGCGCTTCTCAGCGGATACCCCAAGAGACCCAGTACTTC	CASASQRIPQETQYF
15	-	TRBV27	-	TRBJ1-1	TGTGCCAGCAGTTTATCGGGCAGGGCAAGGACTGAAGCTTTCTTT	CASSLSGRARTEAFF
14	-	TRBV15	-	TRBJ2-1	TGTGCCACCAGCAGAACCATCAGGGTCGATGAGCAGTTCTTC	CATSRTIRVDEQFF